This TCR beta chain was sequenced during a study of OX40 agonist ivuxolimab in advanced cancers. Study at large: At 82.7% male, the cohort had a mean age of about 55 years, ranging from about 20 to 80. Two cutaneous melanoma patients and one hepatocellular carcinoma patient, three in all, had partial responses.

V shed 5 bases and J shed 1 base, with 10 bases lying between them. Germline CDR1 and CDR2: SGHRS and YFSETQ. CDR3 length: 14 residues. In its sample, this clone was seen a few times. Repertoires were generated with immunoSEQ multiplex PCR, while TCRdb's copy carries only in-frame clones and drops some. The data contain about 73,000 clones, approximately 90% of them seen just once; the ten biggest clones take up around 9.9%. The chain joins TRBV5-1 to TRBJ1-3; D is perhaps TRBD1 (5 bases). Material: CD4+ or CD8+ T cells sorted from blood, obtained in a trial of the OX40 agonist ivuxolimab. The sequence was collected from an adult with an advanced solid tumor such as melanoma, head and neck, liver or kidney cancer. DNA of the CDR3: TGCGCCAGCAGGTCCGGGGGGTCTGGAAACACCATATATTTT. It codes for CASRSGGSGNTIYF.